This T cell receptor beta chain emerged from a study of cytomegalovirus exposure and HLA in healthy donors. Across the whole study: Findings of an earlier analysis included some 120 million unique TCR beta sequences from 200 million or so T cells. Points from the study as a whole: Later analysis found that TCR beta chains associated with HLA were more clonally expanded than other, equally common chains.

The CDR3 spans 15 residues, counting both ends. The germline V gene encodes CDR1 LNHDA and CDR2 SQIVND (reference sequence). The PCR contained 60 Vbeta and 13 Jbeta primers. Only in-frame clones appear in the TCRdb table, and some are missing; sequencing was by immunoSEQ multiplex PCR. In all, the sample yields about 210,000 clones. Turning to this clone: Its antigen is as yet unknown. Because the CDR3's place on the DNA is in doubt, the DNA is left out and the CDR3 is given as listed by TCRdb.

V is TRBV19 and J is TRBJ1-5. The clonotype comes from a woman aged 25 to 39 in good health and CMV-seropositive. The sample taken for sequencing was PBMCs. The CDR3 region is CASSLERDSNQPQHF.